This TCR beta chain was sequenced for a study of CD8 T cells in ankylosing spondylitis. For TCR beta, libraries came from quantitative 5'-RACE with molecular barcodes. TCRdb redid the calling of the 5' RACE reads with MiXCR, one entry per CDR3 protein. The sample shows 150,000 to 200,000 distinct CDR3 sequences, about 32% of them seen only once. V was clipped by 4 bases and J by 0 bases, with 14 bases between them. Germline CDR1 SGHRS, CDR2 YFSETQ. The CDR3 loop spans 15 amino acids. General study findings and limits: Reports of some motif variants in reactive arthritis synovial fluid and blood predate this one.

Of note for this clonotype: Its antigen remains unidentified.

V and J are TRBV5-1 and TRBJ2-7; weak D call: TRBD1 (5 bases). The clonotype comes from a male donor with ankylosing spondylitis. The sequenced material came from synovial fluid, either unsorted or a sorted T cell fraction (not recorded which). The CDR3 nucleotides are TGCGCCAGCAGCCTCCAGGGTACAAGCTCCTACGAGCAGTACTTC. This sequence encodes CASSLQGTSSYEQYF.